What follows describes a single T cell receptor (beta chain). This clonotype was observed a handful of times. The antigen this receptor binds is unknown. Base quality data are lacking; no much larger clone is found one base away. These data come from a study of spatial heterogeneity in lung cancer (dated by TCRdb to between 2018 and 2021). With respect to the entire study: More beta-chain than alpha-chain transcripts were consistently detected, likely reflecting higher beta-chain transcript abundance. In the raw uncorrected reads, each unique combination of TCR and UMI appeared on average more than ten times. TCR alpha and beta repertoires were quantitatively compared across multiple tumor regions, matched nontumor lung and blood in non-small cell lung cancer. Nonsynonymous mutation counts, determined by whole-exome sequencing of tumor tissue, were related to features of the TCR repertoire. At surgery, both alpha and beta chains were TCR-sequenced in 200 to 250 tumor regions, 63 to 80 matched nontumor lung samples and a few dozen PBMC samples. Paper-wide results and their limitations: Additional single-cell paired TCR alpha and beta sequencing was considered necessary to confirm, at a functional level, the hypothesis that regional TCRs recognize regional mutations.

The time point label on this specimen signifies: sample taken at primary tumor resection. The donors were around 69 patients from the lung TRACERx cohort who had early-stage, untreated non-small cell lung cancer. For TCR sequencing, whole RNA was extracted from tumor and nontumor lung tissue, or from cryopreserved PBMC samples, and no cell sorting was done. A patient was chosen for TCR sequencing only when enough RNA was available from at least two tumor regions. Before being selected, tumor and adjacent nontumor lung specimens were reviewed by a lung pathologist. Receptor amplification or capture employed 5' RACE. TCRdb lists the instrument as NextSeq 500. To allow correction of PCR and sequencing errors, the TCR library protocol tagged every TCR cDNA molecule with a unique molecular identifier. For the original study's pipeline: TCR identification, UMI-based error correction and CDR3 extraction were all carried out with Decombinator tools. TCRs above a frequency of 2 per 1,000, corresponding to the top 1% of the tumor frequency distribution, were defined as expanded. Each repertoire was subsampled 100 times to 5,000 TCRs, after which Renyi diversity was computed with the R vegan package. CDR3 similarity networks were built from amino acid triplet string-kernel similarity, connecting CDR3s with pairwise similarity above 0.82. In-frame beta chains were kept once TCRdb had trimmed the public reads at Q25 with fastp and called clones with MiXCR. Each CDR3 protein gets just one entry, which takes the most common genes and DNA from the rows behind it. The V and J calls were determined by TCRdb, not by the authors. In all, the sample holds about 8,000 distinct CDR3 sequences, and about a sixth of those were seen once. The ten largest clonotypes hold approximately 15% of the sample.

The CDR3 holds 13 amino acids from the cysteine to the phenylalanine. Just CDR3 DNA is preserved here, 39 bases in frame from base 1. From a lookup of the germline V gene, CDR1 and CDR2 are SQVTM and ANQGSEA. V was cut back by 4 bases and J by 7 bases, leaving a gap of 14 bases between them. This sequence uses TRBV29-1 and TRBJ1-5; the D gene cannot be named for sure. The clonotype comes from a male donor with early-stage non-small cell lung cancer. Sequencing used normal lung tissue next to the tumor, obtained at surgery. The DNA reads TGCAGCGTTGCTGCAGAGGTGGGACAGCCCCAGCATTTT. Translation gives CSVAAEVGQPQHF.